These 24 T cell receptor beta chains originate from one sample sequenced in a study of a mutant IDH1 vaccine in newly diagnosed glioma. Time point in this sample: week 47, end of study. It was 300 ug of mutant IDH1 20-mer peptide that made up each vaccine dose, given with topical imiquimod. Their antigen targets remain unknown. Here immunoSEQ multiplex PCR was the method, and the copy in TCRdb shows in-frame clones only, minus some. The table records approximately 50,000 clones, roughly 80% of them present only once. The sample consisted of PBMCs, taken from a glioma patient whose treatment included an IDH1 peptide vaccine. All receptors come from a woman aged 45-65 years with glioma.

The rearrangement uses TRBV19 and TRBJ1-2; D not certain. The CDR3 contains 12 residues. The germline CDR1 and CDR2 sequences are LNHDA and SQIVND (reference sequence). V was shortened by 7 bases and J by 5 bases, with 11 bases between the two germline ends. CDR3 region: CASTSKVYGYTF. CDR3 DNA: TGTGCCAGTACGAGTAAGGTGTATGGCTACACCTTC.

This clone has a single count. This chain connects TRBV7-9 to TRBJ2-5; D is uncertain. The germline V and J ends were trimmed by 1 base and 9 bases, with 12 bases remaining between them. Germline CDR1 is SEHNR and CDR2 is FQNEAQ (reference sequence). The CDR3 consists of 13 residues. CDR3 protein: CASSLDEAAPQYF. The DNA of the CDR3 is TGTGCCAGCAGCTTAGACGAGGCTGCGCCCCAGTACTTC.

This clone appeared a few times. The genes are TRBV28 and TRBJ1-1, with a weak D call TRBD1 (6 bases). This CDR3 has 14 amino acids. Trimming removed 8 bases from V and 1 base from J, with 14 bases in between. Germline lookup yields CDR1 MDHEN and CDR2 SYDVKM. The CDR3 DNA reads TGTGCCAGCCGACTCGGGGGCCCGAACACTGAAGCTTTCTTT. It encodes CASRLGGPNTEAFF.

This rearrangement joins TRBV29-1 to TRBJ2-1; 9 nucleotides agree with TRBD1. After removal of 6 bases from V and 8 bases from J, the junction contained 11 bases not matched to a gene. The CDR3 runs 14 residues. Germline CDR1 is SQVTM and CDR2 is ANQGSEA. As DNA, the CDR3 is TGCAGCGTCTCCGGACAGGGGAAGGAGGATGAGCAGTTCTTC. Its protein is CSVSGQGKEDEQFF.

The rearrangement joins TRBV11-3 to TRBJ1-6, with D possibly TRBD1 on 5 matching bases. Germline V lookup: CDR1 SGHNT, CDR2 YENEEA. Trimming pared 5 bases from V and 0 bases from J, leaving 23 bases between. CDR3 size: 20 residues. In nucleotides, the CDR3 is TGTGCCAGCAGCGACGGGGGGGGATACAGTTCCAGCTCCTATAATTCACCCCTCCACTTT. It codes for CASSDGGGYSSSSYNSPLHF. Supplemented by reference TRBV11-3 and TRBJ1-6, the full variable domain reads EAGVVQSPRYKIIEKKQPVAFWCNPISGHNTLYWYLQNLGQGPELLIRYENEEAVDDSQLPKDRFSAERLKGVDSTLKIQPAELGDSAVYLCASSDGGGYSSSSYNSPLHFGNGTRLTVT.

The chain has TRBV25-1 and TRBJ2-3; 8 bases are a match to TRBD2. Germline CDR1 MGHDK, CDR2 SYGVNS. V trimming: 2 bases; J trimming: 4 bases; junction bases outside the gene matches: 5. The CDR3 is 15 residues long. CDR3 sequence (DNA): TGTGCCAGCAGTGAAGGCGCGGGGGGCCCAGATACGCAGTATTTT. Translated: CASSEGAGGPDTQYF.

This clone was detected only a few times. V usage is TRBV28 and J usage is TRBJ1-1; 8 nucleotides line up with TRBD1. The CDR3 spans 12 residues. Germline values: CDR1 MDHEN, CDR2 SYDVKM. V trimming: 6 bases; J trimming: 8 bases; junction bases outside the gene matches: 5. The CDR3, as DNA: TGTGCCAGCAGCCTTAGGACAGGGGAAGCTTTCTTT. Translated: CASSLRTGEAFF.

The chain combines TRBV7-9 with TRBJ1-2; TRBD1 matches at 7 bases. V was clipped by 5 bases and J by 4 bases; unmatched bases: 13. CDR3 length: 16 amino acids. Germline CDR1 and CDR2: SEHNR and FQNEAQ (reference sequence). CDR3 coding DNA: TGTGCCAGCAGCGCGTCCCTAGGGGGCAGTGGCTATGGCTACACCTTC. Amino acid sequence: CASSASLGGSGYGYTF.

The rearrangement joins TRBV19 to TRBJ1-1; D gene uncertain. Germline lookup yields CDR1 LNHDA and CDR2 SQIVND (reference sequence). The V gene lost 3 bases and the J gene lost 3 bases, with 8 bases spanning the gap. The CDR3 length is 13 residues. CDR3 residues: CASSIKGYTEAFF. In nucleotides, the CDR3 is TGTGCCAGTAGTATTAAAGGCTACACTGAAGCTTTCTTT. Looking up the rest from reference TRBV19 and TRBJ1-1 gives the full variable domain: DGGITQSPKYLFRKEGQNVTLSCEQNLNHDAMYWYRQDPGQGLRLIYYSQIVNDFQKGDIAEGYSVSREKKESFPLTVTSAQKNPTAFYLCASSIKGYTEAFFGQGTRLTVV.

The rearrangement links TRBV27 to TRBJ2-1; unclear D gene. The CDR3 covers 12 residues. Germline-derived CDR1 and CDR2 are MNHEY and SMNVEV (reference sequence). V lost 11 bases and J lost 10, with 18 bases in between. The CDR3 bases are TGTGCCTCCGGGTGGGTCCCTCGGGAGCAGTTCTTC. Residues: CASGWVPREQFF.

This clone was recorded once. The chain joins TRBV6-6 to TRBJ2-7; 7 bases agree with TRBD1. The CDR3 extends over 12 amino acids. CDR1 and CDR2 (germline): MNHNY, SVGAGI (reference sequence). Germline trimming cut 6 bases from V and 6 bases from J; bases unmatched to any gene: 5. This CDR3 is CASSPTGSEQYF. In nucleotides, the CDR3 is TGTGCCAGCAGCCCGACAGGGAGCGAGCAGTACTTC.

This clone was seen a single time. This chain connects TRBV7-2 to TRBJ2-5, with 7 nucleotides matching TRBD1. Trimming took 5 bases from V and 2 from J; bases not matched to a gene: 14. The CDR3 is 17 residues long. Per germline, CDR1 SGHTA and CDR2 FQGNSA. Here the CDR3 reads CASSPPAVGRGQETQYF. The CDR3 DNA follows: TGTGCCAGCAGCCCCCCTGCCGTGGGCAGGGGGCAAGAGACCCAGTACTTC.

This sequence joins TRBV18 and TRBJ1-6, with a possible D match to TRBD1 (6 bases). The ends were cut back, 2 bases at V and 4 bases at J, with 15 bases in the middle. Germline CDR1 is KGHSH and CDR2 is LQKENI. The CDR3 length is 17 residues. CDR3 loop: CASSPSPGALYNSPLHF. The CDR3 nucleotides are TGTGCCAGCTCACCAAGTCCAGGGGCCCTTTATAATTCACCCCTCCACTTT.

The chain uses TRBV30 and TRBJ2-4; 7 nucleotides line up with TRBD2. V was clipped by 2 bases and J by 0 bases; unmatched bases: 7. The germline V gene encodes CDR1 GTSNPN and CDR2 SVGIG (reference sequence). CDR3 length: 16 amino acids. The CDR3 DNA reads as TGTGCCTGGAGTCGGGCGGGGGAAATAGCCAAAAACATTCAGTACTTC. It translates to CAWSRAGEIAKNIQYF. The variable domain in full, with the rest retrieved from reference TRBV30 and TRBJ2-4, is SQTIHQWPATLVQPVGSPLSLECTVEGTSNPNLYWYRQAAGRGLQLLFYSVGIGQISSEVPQNLSASRPQDRQFILSSKKLLLSDSGFYLCAWSRAGEIAKNIQYFGAGTRLSVL.

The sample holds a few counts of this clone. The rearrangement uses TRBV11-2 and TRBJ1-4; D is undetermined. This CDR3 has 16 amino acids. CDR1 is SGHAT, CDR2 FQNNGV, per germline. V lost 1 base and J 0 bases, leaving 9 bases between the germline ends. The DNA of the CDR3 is TGTGCCAGCAGCTTAGGTCCCCCTGCAACTAATGAAAAACTGTTTTTT. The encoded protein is CASSLGPPATNEKLFF.

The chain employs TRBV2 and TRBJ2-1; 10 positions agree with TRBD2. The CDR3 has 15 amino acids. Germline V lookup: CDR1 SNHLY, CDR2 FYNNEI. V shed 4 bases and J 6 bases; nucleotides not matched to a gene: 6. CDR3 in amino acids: CASSVQRGGSNEQFF. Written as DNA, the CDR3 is TGTGCCAGCAGTGTTCAGCGGGGGGGAAGCAATGAGCAGTTCTTC.

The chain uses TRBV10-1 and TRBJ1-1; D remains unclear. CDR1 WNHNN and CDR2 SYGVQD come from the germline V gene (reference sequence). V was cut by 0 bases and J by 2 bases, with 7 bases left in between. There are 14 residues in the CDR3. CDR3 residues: CASSESAGNTEAFF. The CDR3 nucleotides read TGCGCCAGCAGTGAGTCCGCGGGCAACACTGAAGCTTTCTTT.

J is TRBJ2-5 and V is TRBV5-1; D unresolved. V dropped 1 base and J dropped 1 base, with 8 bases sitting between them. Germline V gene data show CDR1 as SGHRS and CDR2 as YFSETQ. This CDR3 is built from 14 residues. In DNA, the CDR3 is TGCGCCAGCAGCTTGATCTCAGGCCAAGAGACCCAGTACTTC. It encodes CASSLISGQETQYF.

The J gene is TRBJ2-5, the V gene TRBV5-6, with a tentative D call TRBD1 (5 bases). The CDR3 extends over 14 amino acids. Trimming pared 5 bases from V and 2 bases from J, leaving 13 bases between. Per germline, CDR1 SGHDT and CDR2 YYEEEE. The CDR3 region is CASRSLPGQETQYF. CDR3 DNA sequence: TGTGCCAGCAGATCCTTACCAGGGCAAGAGACCCAGTACTTC.

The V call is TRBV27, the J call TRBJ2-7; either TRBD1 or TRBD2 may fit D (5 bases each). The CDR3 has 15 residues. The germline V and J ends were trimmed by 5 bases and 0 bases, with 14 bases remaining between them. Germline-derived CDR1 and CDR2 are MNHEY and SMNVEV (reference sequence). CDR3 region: CASSSPGTGSYEQYF. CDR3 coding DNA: TGTGCCAGCAGTAGTCCGGGGACGGGCTCCTACGAGCAGTACTTC.

In nucleotides, the CDR3 is TGTGCCAGCAGCTTAGTATTCGCGGAGGAGACCCAGTACTTC. Encoded protein: CASSLVFAEETQYF. The gene calls are TRBV7-2 and TRBJ2-5; D gene ambiguous. The germline V and J ends were trimmed by 1 base and 5 bases, with 11 bases remaining between them. The length of the CDR3 is 14 residues. Germline assignment: CDR1 SGHTA and CDR2 FQGNSA.

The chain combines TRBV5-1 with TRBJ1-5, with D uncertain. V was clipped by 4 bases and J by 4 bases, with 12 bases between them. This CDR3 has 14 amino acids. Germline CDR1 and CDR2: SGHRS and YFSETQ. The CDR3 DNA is TGCGCCAGCAGCCCCGACGGGGATAATCAGCCCCAGCATTTT. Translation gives CASSPDGDNQPQHF.

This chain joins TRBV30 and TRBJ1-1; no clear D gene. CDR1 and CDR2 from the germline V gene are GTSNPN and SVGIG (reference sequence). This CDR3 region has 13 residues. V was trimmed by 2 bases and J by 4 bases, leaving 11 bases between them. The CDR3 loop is CAWSRNAVTEAFF. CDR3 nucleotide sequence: TGTGCCTGGAGTCGGAATGCGGTCACTGAAGCTTTCTTT.

CDR3 nucleotides: TGTGCCAGCAGCGTAGCTGGGAACACTGAAGCTTTCTTT. This encodes CASSVAGNTEAFF. V gene TRBV9 combines with J gene TRBJ1-1; D is undetermined. This CDR3 has 13 amino acids. Germline V gene data show CDR1 as SGDLS and CDR2 as YYNGEE. Between the trimmed V and J ends, which lost 0 bases and 1 base, there was a span of 4 bases.